These T cell receptor beta chains were read from a single sample in a study of blood T cell repertoires in COVID-19. Clones were sequenced by immunoSEQ multiplex PCR, and TCRdb holds only the in-frame ones, with some missing. Of about 240,000 clones in the sample, 75% to 85% were seen once. The sample was peripheral blood. The origin of the receptors is a woman aged 80 or older with COVID-19, enrolled during active disease. Each CDR3 is given with its conserved first and last residue. The D gene is left open where the match is weak. The size entry is marked missing in some rows and otherwise reads once, few, many or a size class.

d_gene: .; v_gene: TRBV12-3/TRBV12-4; j_gene: TRBJ2-3; len: 12; abundance: .; CDR3aa: CASRKSADTQYF; CDR3nt: TGTGCCAGCAGAAAGTCTGCGGATACGCAGTATTTT
d_gene: TRBD1; v_gene: TRBV6-6; j_gene: TRBJ2-1; len: 15; abundance: .; CDR3aa: CASRHDRDQYNEQFF; CDR3nt: TGTGCCAGCAGACACGACAGGGACCAATACAATGAGCAGTTCTTC
d_gene: TRBD1; v_gene: TRBV24-1; j_gene: TRBJ2-1; len: 18; abundance: .; CDR3aa: CATSDRSNRDRGPNEQFF; CDR3nt: TGTGCCACCAGTGATCGAAGCAACCGGGACAGGGGTCCCAATGAGCAGTTCTTC
d_gene: .; v_gene: TRBV28; j_gene: TRBJ1-2; len: 12; abundance: .; CDR3aa: CASGQQGGGYTF; CDR3nt: TGTGCCAGCGGACAACAGGGAGGGGGCTACACCTTC
d_gene: TRBD2; v_gene: TRBV9; j_gene: TRBJ2-3; len: 17; abundance: .; CDR3aa: CASSVIGGAHTTDTQYF; CDR3nt: TGTGCCAGCAGCGTCATCGGGGGGGCCCATACCACAGATACGCAGTATTTT
d_gene: .; v_gene: TRBV4-2; j_gene: TRBJ1-1; len: 17; abundance: once; CDR3aa: CASSLPGGSIMNTEAFF; CDR3nt: TGTGCCAGCAGCCTCCCTGGGGGCAGCATCATGAACACTGAAGCTTTCTTT
d_gene: TRBD1; v_gene: TRBV6-5; j_gene: TRBJ2-3; len: 14; abundance: .; CDR3aa: CASSRTGVTDTQYF; CDR3nt: TGTGCCAGCAGCCGGACAGGAGTCACAGATACGCAGTATTTT
d_gene: TRBD2; v_gene: TRBV6-1; j_gene: TRBJ2-2; len: 16; abundance: .; CDR3aa: CASSGTLAAPAGELFF; CDR3nt: TGTGCCAGCAGTGGGACACTAGCGGCCCCGGCCGGGGAGCTGTTTTTT
d_gene: TRBD2; v_gene: TRBV6-1; j_gene: TRBJ2-1; len: 16; abundance: .; CDR3aa: CASSALLSGRDNEQFF; CDR3nt: TGTGCCAGCAGTGCTCTACTTAGCGGGAGGGACAATGAGCAGTTCTTC
d_gene: .; v_gene: TRBV7-2; j_gene: TRBJ2-3; len: 14; abundance: .; CDR3aa: CASSSRLITDTQYF; CDR3nt: TGTGCCAGCAGCTCCCGACTAATTACAGATACGCAGTATTTT
d_gene: .; v_gene: TRBV5-1; j_gene: TRBJ2-7; len: 11; abundance: .; CDR3aa: CASSLTGEQYF; CDR3nt: TGCGCCAGCAGCTTAACGGGGGAGCAGTACTTC
d_gene: TRBD2; v_gene: TRBV19; j_gene: TRBJ2-6; len: 17; abundance: .; CDR3aa: CASVPAGVIPGANVLTF; CDR3nt: TGTGCCAGTGTCCCGGCGGGGGTAATCCCTGGGGCCAACGTCCTGACTTTC
d_gene: TRBD1; v_gene: TRBV5-1; j_gene: TRBJ1-1; len: 15; abundance: .; CDR3aa: CASTKGQTMNTEAFF; CDR3nt: TGCGCCAGCACCAAGGGACAGACCATGAACACTGAAGCTTTCTTT
d_gene: .; v_gene: TRBV5-1; j_gene: TRBJ1-1; len: 13; abundance: .; CDR3aa: CASSLGVNTEAFF; CDR3nt: TGCGCCAGCAGCTTGGGCGTGAACACTGAAGCTTTCTTT
d_gene: TRBD2; v_gene: TRBV2; j_gene: TRBJ2-5; len: 12; abundance: .; CDR3aa: CASRGLQETQYF; CDR3nt: TGTGCCAGCAGGGGACTACAAGAGACCCAGTACTTC
d_gene: .; v_gene: TRBV28; j_gene: TRBJ1-1; len: 14; abundance: .; CDR3aa: CASSYRRRNTEAFF; CDR3nt: TGTGCCAGCAGTTACAGGCGGCGGAACACTGAAGCTTTCTTT
d_gene: TRBD1; v_gene: TRBV9; j_gene: TRBJ2-7; len: 14; abundance: .; CDR3aa: CASSVGQGRGEQYF; CDR3nt: TGTGCCAGCAGCGTAGGACAGGGAAGAGGCGAGCAGTACTTC
d_gene: .; v_gene: TRBV12-3/TRBV12-4; j_gene: TRBJ2-5; len: 13; abundance: .; CDR3aa: CASSRREVGTQYF; CDR3nt: TGTGCCAGCTCTCGGAGGGAAGTTGGGACCCAGTACTTC
d_gene: TRBD1; v_gene: TRBV19; j_gene: TRBJ1-2; len: 15; abundance: .; CDR3aa: CASSVPGQGTHGYTF; CDR3nt: TGTGCCAGTAGTGTACCGGGACAGGGGACCCATGGCTACACCTTC
d_gene: TRBD1; v_gene: TRBV9; j_gene: TRBJ1-2; len: 15; abundance: once; CDR3aa: CASSVFSGTGGGYTF; CDR3nt: TGTGCCAGCAGCGTCTTTTCCGGGACAGGGGGAGGCTACACCTTC
d_gene: TRBD1; v_gene: TRBV5-1; j_gene: TRBJ2-7; len: 15; abundance: .; CDR3aa: CASSPRTGLSYEQYF; CDR3nt: TGCGCCAGCAGCCCCAGGACAGGGCTCTCCTACGAGCAGTACTTC
d_gene: .; v_gene: TRBV7-9; j_gene: TRBJ1-2; len: 13; abundance: .; CDR3aa: CASSLGTYGGYTF; CDR3nt: TGTGCCAGCAGCTTAGGGACATATGGGGGCTACACCTTC
d_gene: .; v_gene: TRBV18; j_gene: TRBJ2-2; len: 13; abundance: .; CDR3aa: CASSPRGTGELFF; CDR3nt: TGTGCCAGCTCACCCAGGGGCACCGGGGAGCTGTTTTTT
d_gene: .; v_gene: TRBV19; j_gene: TRBJ1-1; len: 15; abundance: .; CDR3aa: CASSIKGAGETEAFF; CDR3nt: TGTGCCAGTAGCATCAAGGGAGCAGGGGAGACTGAAGCTTTCTTT
d_gene: .; v_gene: TRBV9; j_gene: TRBJ1-3; len: 16; abundance: .; CDR3aa: CASSPFGAISGNTIYF; CDR3nt: TGTGCCAGCAGCCCCTTTGGGGCCATCTCTGGAAACACCATATATTTT
d_gene: .; v_gene: TRBV12-3/TRBV12-4; j_gene: TRBJ1-5; len: 12; abundance: .; CDR3aa: CASSPHNQPQHF; CDR3nt: TGTGCCAGCAGCCCCCACAATCAGCCCCAGCATTTT
d_gene: .; v_gene: TRBV4-1; j_gene: TRBJ1-2; len: 15; abundance: few; CDR3aa: CASSQVGASGYGYTF; CDR3nt: TGCGCCAGCAGCCAAGTTGGGGCCTCGGGCTATGGCTACACCTTC
d_gene: TRBD2; v_gene: TRBV5-4; j_gene: TRBJ2-5; len: 16; abundance: once; CDR3aa: CASSSGLAASGETQYF; CDR3nt: TGTGCCAGCAGCTCCGGACTAGCAGCATCAGGAGAGACCCAGTACTTC
d_gene: .; v_gene: TRBV19; j_gene: TRBJ1-6; len: 15; abundance: .; CDR3aa: CASSIAGGVNSPLHF; CDR3nt: TGTGCCAGTAGTATAGCCGGGGGTGTTAATTCACCCCTCCACTTT
d_gene: TRBD2; v_gene: TRBV11-2; j_gene: TRBJ2-3; len: 16; abundance: .; CDR3aa: CASSVSGWGSSDTQYF; CDR3nt: TGTGCCAGCAGCGTTAGCGGGTGGGGGTCGTCCGATACGCAGTATTTT
d_gene: .; v_gene: TRBV5-1; j_gene: TRBJ2-6; len: 14; abundance: .; CDR3aa: CASGLRVGANVLTF; CDR3nt: TGCGCCAGCGGCCTACGGGTTGGGGCCAACGTCCTGACTTTC
d_gene: .; v_gene: TRBV24-1; j_gene: TRBJ1-2; len: 14; abundance: .; CDR3aa: CATSDSRASYGYTF; CDR3nt: TGTGCCACCAGTGATTCCAGGGCGAGCTATGGCTACACCTTC
d_gene: TRBD1; v_gene: TRBV5-5; j_gene: TRBJ2-1; len: 14; abundance: .; CDR3aa: CASLQGSTYNEQFF; CDR3nt: TGTGCCAGCTTACAGGGGTCCACCTACAATGAGCAGTTCTTC
d_gene: TRBD1; v_gene: TRBV6-2/TRBV6-3; j_gene: TRBJ2-3; len: 15; abundance: .; CDR3aa: CASSYDRGLTDTQYF; CDR3nt: TGTGCCAGCAGTTACGACAGGGGCCTCACAGATACGCAGTATTTT
d_gene: .; v_gene: TRBV6-2/TRBV6-3; j_gene: TRBJ2-7; len: 14; abundance: .; CDR3aa: CASSRDTDSYEQYF; CDR3nt: TGTGCCAGCAGTAGGGACACCGACTCCTACGAGCAGTACTTC
d_gene: TRBD1; v_gene: TRBV11-3; j_gene: TRBJ2-5; len: 15; abundance: .; CDR3aa: CASSPRTGGKETQYF; CDR3nt: TGTGCCAGCAGCCCTCGGACAGGGGGAAAAGAGACCCAGTACTTC
d_gene: TRBD1; v_gene: TRBV19; j_gene: TRBJ1-2; len: 15; abundance: .; CDR3aa: CASSTGTGGSYGYTF; CDR3nt: TGTGCCAGTAGTACGGGAACAGGGGGGAGTTATGGCTACACCTTC
d_gene: .; v_gene: TRBV28; j_gene: TRBJ1-6; len: 15; abundance: once; CDR3aa: CASSSPGAGNSPLHF; CDR3nt: TGTGCCAGCAGTTCCCCCGGTGCCGGGAATTCACCCCTCCACTTT
d_gene: TRBD2; v_gene: TRBV6-5; j_gene: TRBJ2-1; len: 15; abundance: .; CDR3aa: CASIPSGASYNEQFF; CDR3nt: TGTGCCAGCATTCCTAGCGGGGCTTCCTACAATGAGCAGTTCTTC
d_gene: .; v_gene: TRBV5-6; j_gene: TRBJ1-2; len: 15; abundance: .; CDR3aa: CASAGLVSPNYGYTF; CDR3nt: TGTGCCAGCGCGGGGTTAGTTTCCCCGAACTATGGCTACACCTTC